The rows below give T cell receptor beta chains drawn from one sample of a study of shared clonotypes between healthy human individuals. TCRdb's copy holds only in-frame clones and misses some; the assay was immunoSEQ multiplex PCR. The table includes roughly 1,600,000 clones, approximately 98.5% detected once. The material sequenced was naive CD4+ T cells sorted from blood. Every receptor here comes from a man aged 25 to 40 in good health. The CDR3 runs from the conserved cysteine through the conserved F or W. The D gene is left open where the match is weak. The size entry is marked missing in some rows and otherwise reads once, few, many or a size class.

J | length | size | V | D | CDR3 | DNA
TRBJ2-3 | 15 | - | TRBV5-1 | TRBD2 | CASSLYLAGVDTQYF | TGCGCCAGCAGCTTGTACCTAGCGGGAGTAGATACGCAGTATTTT
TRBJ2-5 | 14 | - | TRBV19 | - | CASSDQRTGVIQYF | TGTGCCAGTAGCGACCAACGGACCGGGGTCATCCAGTACTTC
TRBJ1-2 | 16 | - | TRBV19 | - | CASSERGGRPNYGYTF | TGTGCCAGTAGTGAGAGGGGAGGCAGACCCAACTATGGCTACACCTTC
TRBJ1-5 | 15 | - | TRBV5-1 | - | CASSLEGQGTQPQHF | TGCGCCAGCAGCTTGGAGGGGCAGGGGACTCAGCCCCAGCATTTT
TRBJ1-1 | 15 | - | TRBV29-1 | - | CSIALRQAMNTEAFF | TGCAGCATTGCACTCCGACAGGCTATGAACACTGAAGCTTTCTTT
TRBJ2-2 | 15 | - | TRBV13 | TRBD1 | CASRLQGVVTGELFF | TGTGCCAGCAGGTTACAGGGGGTTGTGACCGGGGAGCTGTTTTTT
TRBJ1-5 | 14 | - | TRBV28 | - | CASRAGPTYQPQHF | TGTGCCAGCAGGGCGGGACCTACTTATCAGCCCCAGCATTTT
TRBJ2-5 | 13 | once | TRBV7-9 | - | CASSSRGLKTQYF | TGTGCCAGCAGCAGCAGAGGGCTGAAGACCCAGTACTTC
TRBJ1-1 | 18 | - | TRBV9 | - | CASSVAPTGVAGDTEAFF | TGTGCCAGCAGCGTAGCACCAACAGGTGTGGCTGGGGACACTGAAGCTTTCTTT
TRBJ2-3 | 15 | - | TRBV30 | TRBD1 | CAWSLATGAADTQYF | TGTGCCTGGAGTTTAGCGACAGGGGCAGCAGATACGCAGTATTTT
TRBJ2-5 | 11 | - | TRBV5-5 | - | CASSLRETQYF | TGTGCCAGCAGCTTGAGGGAGACCCAGTACTTC
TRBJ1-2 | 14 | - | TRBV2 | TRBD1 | CASSGGQGNYGYTF | TGTGCCAGCAGTGGGGGACAGGGAAACTATGGCTACACCTTC
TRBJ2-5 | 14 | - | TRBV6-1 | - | CASSEAARARAQYF | TGTGCCAGCAGTGAAGCCGCCAGGGCCAGGGCCCAGTACTTC
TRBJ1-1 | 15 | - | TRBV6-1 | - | CASSEPGRLNTEAFF | TGTGCCAGCAGTGAACCGGGACGGCTGAACACTGAAGCTTTCTTT
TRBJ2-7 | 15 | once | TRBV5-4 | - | CASSSGVSDTYEQYF | TGTGCCAGCAGCTCGGGGGTTAGCGACACCTACGAGCAGTACTTC
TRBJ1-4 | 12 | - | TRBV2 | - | CASRKTNEKLFF | TGTGCCAGCAGGAAGACAAATGAAAAACTGTTTTTT
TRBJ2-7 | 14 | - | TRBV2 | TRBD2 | CASSVGGFSYEQYF | TGTGCCAGCAGTGTCGGGGGGTTCTCCTACGAGCAGTACTTC
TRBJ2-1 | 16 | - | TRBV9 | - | CASAAPVAGSDNEQFF | TGTGCCAGCGCAGCCCCCGTGGCGGGTTCTGACAATGAGCAGTTCTTC
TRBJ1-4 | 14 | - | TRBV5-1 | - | CASSLGPSNEKLFF | TGCGCCAGCAGCTTGGGGCCGTCTAATGAAAAACTGTTTTTT
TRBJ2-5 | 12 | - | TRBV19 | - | CASSSEKETQYF | TGTGCCAGTAGTTCGGAAAAAGAGACCCAGTACTTC
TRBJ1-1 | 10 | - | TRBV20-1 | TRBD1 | CSARTGEAFF | TGCAGTGCTAGGACAGGGGAAGCTTTCTTT
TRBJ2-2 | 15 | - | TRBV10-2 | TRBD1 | CASSGDRGSFGELFF | TGCGCCAGCAGCGGGGACAGGGGGTCGTTCGGGGAGCTGTTTTTT
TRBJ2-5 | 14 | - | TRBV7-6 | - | CASSPLEVEETQYF | TGTGCCAGCAGCCCGCTGGAGGTAGAAGAGACCCAGTACTTC
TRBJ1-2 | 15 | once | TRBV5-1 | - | CASSLQSGTAYGYTF | TGCGCCAGCAGCTTGCAATCCGGGACGGCTTATGGCTACACCTTC
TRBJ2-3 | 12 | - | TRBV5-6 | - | CASSLRGDTQYF | TGTGCCAGCAGCCTCCGGGGAGATACGCAGTATTTT
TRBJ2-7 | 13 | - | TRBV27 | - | CASREGSAYEQYF | TGTGCCAGCAGAGAAGGTAGTGCCTACGAGCAGTACTTC
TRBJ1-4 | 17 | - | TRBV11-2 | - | CASSFRTGLLTNEKLFF | TGTGCCAGCAGCTTCCGAACAGGGCTACTCACTAATGAAAAACTGTTTTTT